Presented here are 13 T cell receptor beta chains from one specimen sequenced in a study of T cell repertoires in cytomegalovirus infection. TCRdb ran MiXCR on the reads and lists one entry per CDR3 protein. The profile covers a few hundred thousand distinct CDR3 sequences, with 40% to 50% appearing a single time and about two fifths taken by the ten largest. The antigens of these receptors remain unknown. This specimen was cultured PBMCs, taken from culture after CMV antigen stimulation. The receptors originated from a human donor in good health (CMV status not recorded). Some clones in this sample may be carry-over from other donors' samples.

This clonotype was observed many times. V is TRBV7-2 and J is TRBJ2-3; D is ambiguous. The germline V gene has CDR1 SGHTA and CDR2 FQGNSA. This CDR3 is 12 amino acids long. V lost 5 bases, J lost 3 bases, and 6 bases lay in between. The CDR3 reads CASSRVTDTQYF. In DNA form, the CDR3 reads TGTGCCAGCAGCCGTGTTACAGATACGCAGTATTTT.

This chain uses TRBV27 with TRBJ2-6, with D perhaps assigned TRBD1 or TRBD2 (5 bases each). The CDR3 has 16 amino acids. The germline V gene has CDR1 MNHEY and CDR2 SMNVEV (reference sequence). The V end lost 2 bases, the J end lost 2 bases, and 10 bases lay between the germline ends. The CDR3, as DNA: TGTGCCAGCAGTTTAATTCGGGGACCTGGGGCCAACGTCCTGACTTTC. Amino acid sequence: CASSLIRGPGANVLTF.

V gene TRBV20-1 combines with J gene TRBJ1-1; D perhaps matches TRBD1 (6 bases). Trimming pared 1 base from V and 1 base from J, leaving 10 bases between. Germline CDR1 and CDR2: DFQATT and SNEGSKA (reference sequence). The CDR3 has 14 amino acids. The CDR3 DNA reads as TGCAGTGCTAGAGTGCCGGGGGCGAACACTGAAGCTTTCTTT. Protein product: CSARVPGANTEAFF.

This clonotype was counted only a few times. This chain links TRBV7-2 with TRBJ2-7; D remains unclear. The ends were cut back, 3 bases at V and 0 bases at J, with 6 bases in the middle. Per the germline V gene, CDR1 is SGHTA and CDR2 is FQGNSA. The CDR3 covers 13 residues. The CDR3: CASSFPSSYEQYF. The DNA for the CDR3 is TGTGCCAGCAGCTTCCCCAGCTCCTACGAGCAGTACTTC.

J is TRBJ2-5 and V is TRBV7-9; 13 bases map to TRBD2. The CDR3 extends over 17 amino acids. V shed 5 bases, J shed 5 bases, and the junction held 11 bases outside the gene matches. Germline CDR1 SEHNR, CDR2 FQNEAQ (reference sequence). CDR3 sequence reads: CASSVGTSGTTGETQYF. The CDR3 nucleotides are TGTGCCAGCAGCGTCGGGACTAGCGGGACGACCGGGGAGACCCAGTACTTC.

This clonotype was observed at least ten times. This chain connects TRBV7-8 to TRBJ2-6, with a weak D call TRBD2 (5 bases). CDR1 is SGHVS and CDR2 is FQNEAQ in the germline V gene. The CDR3 has 20 residues. Trimming removed 5 bases at V and 0 bases at J, with 23 bases between. CDR3: CASSAGQDYVPISGANVLTF. In DNA, the CDR3 is TGTGCCAGCAGCGCGGGCCAAGACTATGTCCCAATCTCTGGGGCCAACGTCCTGACTTTC.

This clonotype occurred a few times. The chain recombines TRBV4-1 with TRBJ1-2; D is ambiguous. Germline V gene sequence: CDR1 MGHRA, CDR2 YSYEKL. Trimming took 4 bases from V and 4 from J, leaving 19 bases between them. The CDR3 runs 16 residues. The CDR3 here is CASSRPRLRASYGYTF. In DNA, the CDR3 is TGCGCCAGCAGCCGCCCTCGGCTAAGGGCCAGCTATGGCTACACCTTC.

This clonotype was observed once. CDR3: CSVVINRGLSYEQYF. In nucleotides, the CDR3 is TGCAGCGTTGTGATTAACAGGGGGCTTTCCTACGAGCAGTACTTC. The chain employs TRBV29-1 and TRBJ2-7; TRBD1 agrees at 9 bases. CDR1 SQVTM and CDR2 ANQGSEA come from the germline V gene. V lost 4 bases and J lost 1; bases outside the gene matches: 8. The CDR3 is 15 amino acids.

CDR3 nucleotides: TGTGCCAGCAGACCCCAGGGGGCCCCAGATACGCAGTATTTT. Protein sequence: CASRPQGAPDTQYF. This chain links TRBV7-2 with TRBJ2-3, with TRBD1 matching over 8 bases. Germline V gives CDR1 SGHTA, CDR2 FQGNSA. CDR3 length equals 14 residues. The V segment lost 6 bases and the J segment 4 bases; nucleotides outside the gene matches: 6.

The genes are TRBV12-5 and TRBJ2-5, with no clear D. The germline V gene has CDR1 LGHNT and CDR2 FRNRAP. The CDR3 is 14 amino acids. Trimming took 0 bases from V and 5 from J, leaving 10 bases between them. For the CDR3, the DNA is TGTGCTAGTGGTTTGGTACTTATGGGGGAGACCCAGTACTTC. It yields the protein CASGLVLMGETQYF.

The rearrangement links TRBV10-2 to TRBJ2-1; TRBD2 might be the D (6 bases). The germline CDR1 and CDR2 sequences are WSHSY and SAAADI. The germline V and J ends were trimmed by 4 bases and 10 bases, with 14 bases remaining between them. This CDR3 contains 13 residues. In nucleotides, the CDR3 is TGCGCCAGCAGTGTGGAGACTAGGGACGAGCAGTTCTTC. Translation gives CASSVETRDEQFF.

The V and J genes are TRBV4-1 and TRBJ2-3; D ambiguous. V was clipped by 0 bases and J by 0 bases, with 7 bases between them. Per the germline V gene, CDR1 is MGHRA and CDR2 is YSYEKL. The CDR3 totals 15 residues. CDR3 in amino acids: CASSQEESSTDTQYF. CDR3 nucleotide sequence: TGCGCCAGCAGCCAAGAGGAATCTAGCACAGATACGCAGTATTTT.

The V call is TRBV25-1, the J call TRBJ2-3; maybe TRBD1 (5 bases). The CDR3 extends over 14 amino acids. Germline CDR1 and CDR2: MGHDK and SYGVNS. Trimming removed 4 bases at V and 6 bases at J, with 14 bases between. The CDR3 reads CASSGQWQADTQYF. The CDR3 DNA reads as TGTGCCAGCAGTGGACAGTGGCAGGCGGATACGCAGTATTTT.